These T cell receptor beta chains were read from a single sample in a study of cytomegalovirus exposure and HLA in healthy donors. Measured with immunoSEQ multiplex PCR; TCRdb has only the in-frame clones, and not every one. The sample holds under 200,000 clones, 81% seen once. Sequencing used PBMCs. All receptors come from a man aged 45-60 years in good health and CMV-seropositive. Both conserved end residues are part of each CDR3.

j_call: TRBJ1-1
v_call: TRBV27
cdr3_aa: CASSLGTGGNAEAFF

j_call: TRBJ1-1
v_call: TRBV30
cdr3_aa: CAWNKNTEAFF

j_call: TRBJ2-2
v_call: TRBV2
cdr3_aa: CASFRAGGNTGELFF

j_call: TRBJ1-6
v_call: TRBV6-1
cdr3_aa: CASVTSSYNSPLHF

j_call: TRBJ2-3
v_call: TRBV29-1
cdr3_aa: CSVAISTDTQYF

j_call: TRBJ2-7
v_call: TRBV5-5
cdr3_aa: CASSLGPGAYEQYF

j_call: TRBJ1-5
v_call: TRBV5-5
cdr3_aa: CASSLGILGNQPQHF

j_call: TRBJ1-2
v_call: TRBV30
cdr3_aa: CAWSVYPSEGYTF

j_call: TRBJ2-2
v_call: TRBV5-1
cdr3_aa: CASSLELAGAGELFF

j_call: TRBJ2-5
v_call: TRBV14
cdr3_aa: CASSQGTSASQGTQYF

j_call: TRBJ1-4
v_call: TRBV14
cdr3_aa: CASSRGTPQTEKLFF

j_call: TRBJ2-4
v_call: TRBV6-9
cdr3_aa: CASRSGGAAKNIQYF

j_call: TRBJ2-5
v_call: TRBV6-6
cdr3_aa: CASSYKVVAAQETQYF

j_call: TRBJ1-1
v_call: TRBV7-6
cdr3_aa: CASSPQQNTEAFF

j_call: TRBJ1-1
v_call: TRBV6-4
cdr3_aa: CASSDSGQGKAFF

j_call: TRBJ2-2
v_call: TRBV5-1
cdr3_aa: CASSFELNTGELFF

j_call: TRBJ2-1
v_call: TRBV6-5
cdr3_aa: CASSYGAPSYNEQFF

j_call: TRBJ2-1
v_call: TRBV19
cdr3_aa: CASRRTSGGAPYEQFF

j_call: TRBJ1-2
v_call: TRBV19
cdr3_aa: CASSIQGQGVFGYTF

j_call: TRBJ1-5
v_call: TRBV18
cdr3_aa: CASSPGGAPQPQHF

j_call: TRBJ2-3
v_call: TRBV6-5
cdr3_aa: CASSYMVGADTQYF

j_call: TRBJ1-4
v_call: TRBV4-1
cdr3_aa: CASSQVGDKLFF

j_call: TRBJ1-5
v_call: TRBV27
cdr3_aa: CASRSSGRINQPQHF